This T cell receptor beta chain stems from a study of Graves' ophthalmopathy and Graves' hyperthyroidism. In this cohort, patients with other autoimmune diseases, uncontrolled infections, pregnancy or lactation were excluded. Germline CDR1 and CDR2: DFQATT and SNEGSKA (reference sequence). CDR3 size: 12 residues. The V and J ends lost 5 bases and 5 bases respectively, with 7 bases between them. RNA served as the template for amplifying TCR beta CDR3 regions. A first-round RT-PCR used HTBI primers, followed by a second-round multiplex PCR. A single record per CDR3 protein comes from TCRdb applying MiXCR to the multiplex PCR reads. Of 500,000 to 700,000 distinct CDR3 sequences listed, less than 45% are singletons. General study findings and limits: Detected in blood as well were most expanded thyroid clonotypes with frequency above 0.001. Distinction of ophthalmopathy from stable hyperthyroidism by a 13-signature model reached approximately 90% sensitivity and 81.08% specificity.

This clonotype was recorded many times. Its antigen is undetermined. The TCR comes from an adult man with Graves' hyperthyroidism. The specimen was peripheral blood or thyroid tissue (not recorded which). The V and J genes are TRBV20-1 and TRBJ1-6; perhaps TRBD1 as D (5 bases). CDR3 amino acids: CSAAGNNSPLHF. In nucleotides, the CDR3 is TGCAGTGCTGCAGGGAATAATTCACCCCTCCACTTT.